This T cell receptor beta chain was sequenced during a study of T-cell reconstitution after alpha-beta-depleted transplantation in children. Study findings and constraints: Among T cells one year after transplant, newly produced cells accounted for most counts and diversity. Several hundred expanded graft clones reportedly were the source of alpha-beta T cells about two months after transplant.

Preparation of the TCRbeta library was carried out with unique molecular identifiers. From the PCR reads, TCRdb called clonotypes with MiXCR, one entry per CDR3 protein. The data show 73,000 or so distinct CDR3 sequences, 4.9% seen once. Germline V gene data show CDR1 as SGHKS and CDR2 as YYEKEE (reference sequence). This CDR3 has 15 amino acids. The V end lost 4 bases, the J end lost 1 base, and 14 bases lay between the germline ends. Many counts were recorded for this clonotype. Its antigen is still unknown. The specimen was PBMCs, mostly from graft donor cells, collected 180 days after TCRalphabeta/CD19-depleted stem cell transplant. This TCR came from a boy under three years old who had a stem cell transplant for acute myeloid leukemia, so the T cells may come from the graft donor. The chain joins TRBV5-5 to TRBJ1-1, with D possibly TRBD1 on 5 matching bases. The CDR3 sequence is CASSGDSWKNTEAFF. DNA of the CDR3: TGTGCCAGCAGCGGTGACAGTTGGAAGAACACTGAAGCTTTCTTT.